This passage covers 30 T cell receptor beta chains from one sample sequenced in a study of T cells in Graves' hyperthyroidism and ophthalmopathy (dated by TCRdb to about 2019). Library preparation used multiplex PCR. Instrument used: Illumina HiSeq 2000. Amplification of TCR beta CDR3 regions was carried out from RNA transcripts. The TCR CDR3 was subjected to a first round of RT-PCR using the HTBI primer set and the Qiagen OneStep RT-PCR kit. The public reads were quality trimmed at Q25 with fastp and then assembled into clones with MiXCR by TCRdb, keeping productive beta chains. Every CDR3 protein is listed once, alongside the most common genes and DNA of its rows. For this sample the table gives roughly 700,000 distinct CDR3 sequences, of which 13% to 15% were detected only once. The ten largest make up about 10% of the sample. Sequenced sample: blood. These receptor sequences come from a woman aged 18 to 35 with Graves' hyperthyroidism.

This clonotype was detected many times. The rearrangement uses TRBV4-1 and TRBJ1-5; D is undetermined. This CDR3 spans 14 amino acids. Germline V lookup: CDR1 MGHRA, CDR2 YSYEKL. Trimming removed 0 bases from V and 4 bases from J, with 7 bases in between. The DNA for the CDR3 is TGCGCCAGCAGCCAAGAGACGCGAAATCAGCCCCAGCATTTT. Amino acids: CASSQETRNQPQHF.

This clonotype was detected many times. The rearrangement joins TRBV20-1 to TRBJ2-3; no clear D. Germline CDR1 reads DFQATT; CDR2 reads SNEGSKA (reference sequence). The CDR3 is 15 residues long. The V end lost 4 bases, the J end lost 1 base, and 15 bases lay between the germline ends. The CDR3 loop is CSATNDNVGTDTQYF. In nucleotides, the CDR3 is TGCAGTGCTACAAATGATAACGTTGGCACAGATACGCAGTATTTT.

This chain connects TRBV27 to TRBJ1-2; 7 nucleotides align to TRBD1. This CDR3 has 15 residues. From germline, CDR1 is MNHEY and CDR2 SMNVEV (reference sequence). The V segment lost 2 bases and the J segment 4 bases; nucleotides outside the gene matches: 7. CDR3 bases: TGTGCCAGCAGTTTAGAGGGACAGCCCTCCTATGGCTACACCTTC. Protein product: CASSLEGQPSYGYTF.

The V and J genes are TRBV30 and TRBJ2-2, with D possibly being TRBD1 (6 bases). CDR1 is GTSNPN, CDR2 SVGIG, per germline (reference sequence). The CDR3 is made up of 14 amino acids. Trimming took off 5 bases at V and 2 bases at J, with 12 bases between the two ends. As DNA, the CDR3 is TGTGCCTGGGAGAAAGGGACAAACACCGGGGAGCTGTTTTTT. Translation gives CAWEKGTNTGELFF.

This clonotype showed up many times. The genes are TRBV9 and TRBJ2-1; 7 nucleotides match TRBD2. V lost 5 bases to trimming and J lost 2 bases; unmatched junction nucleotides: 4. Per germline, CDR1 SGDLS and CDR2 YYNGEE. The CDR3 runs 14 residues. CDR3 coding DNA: TGTGCCAGCAGTGAGGCGGGAGCCTACAATGAGCAGTTCTTC. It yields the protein CASSEAGAYNEQFF.

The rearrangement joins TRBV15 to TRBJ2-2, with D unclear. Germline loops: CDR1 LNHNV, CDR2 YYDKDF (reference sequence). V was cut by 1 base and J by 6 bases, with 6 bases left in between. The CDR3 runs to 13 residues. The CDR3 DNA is TGTGCCACCAGCAGAGGAAACCCCGGGGAGCTGTTTTTT. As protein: CATSRGNPGELFF.

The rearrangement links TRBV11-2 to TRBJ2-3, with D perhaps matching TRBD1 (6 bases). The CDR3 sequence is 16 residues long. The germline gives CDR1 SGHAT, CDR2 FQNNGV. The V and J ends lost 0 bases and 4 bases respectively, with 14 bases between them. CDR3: CASSLDISGGADTQYF. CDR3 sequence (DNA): TGTGCCAGCAGCTTAGATATAAGTGGGGGCGCAGATACGCAGTATTTT.

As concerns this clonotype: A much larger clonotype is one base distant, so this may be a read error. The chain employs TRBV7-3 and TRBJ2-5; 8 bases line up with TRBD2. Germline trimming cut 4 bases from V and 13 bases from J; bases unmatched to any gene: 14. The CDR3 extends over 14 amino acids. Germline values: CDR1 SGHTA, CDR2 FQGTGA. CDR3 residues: CASSSRTSLGQTYF. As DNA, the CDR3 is TGTGCCAGCAGCTCCCGGACTAGCTTGGGGCAGACGTACTTC.

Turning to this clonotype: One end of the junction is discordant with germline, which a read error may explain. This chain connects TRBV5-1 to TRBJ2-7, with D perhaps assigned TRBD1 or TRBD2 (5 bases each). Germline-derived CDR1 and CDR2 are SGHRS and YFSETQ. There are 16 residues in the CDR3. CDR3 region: CTSSLEDTTSSYEQYF. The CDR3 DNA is TGCACCAGCAGCCTGGAGGACACTACGAGCTCCTACGAGCAGTACTTC. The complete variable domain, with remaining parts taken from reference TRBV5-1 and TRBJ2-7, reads KAGVTQTPRYLIKTRGQQVTLSCSPISGHRSVSWYQQTPGQGLQFLFEYFSETQRNKGNFPGRFSGRQFSNSRSEMNVSTLELGDSALYLCTSSLEDTTSSYEQYFGPGTRLTVT.

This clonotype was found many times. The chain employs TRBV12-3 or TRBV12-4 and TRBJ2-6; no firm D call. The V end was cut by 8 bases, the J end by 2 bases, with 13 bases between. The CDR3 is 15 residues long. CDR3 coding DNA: TGTGCCAGCGGACCGCGAGGCACTGGGGCCAACGTCCTGACTTTC. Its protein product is CASGPRGTGANVLTF.

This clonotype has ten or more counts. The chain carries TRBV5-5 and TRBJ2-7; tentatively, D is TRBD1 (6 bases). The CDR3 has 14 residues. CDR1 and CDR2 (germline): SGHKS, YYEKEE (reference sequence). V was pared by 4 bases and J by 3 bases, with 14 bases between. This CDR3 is CASSKDRSHYEQYF. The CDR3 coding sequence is TGTGCCAGCAGCAAAGACAGGTCTCACTACGAGCAGTACTTC.

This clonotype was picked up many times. The CDR3, as DNA: TGTGCCAGCACACTCCTTCTTACTAGCAACGGCAATGAGCAGTTCTTC. Translation: CASTLLLTSNGNEQFF. The chain carries TRBV2 and TRBJ2-1; D possibly corresponds to TRBD2 (6 bases). CDR3 length: 16 residues. Trimming stripped 7 bases from V and 6 bases from J, with 22 bases between. Germline loops: CDR1 SNHLY, CDR2 FYNNEI. Complete variable domain (other parts from reference TRBV2 and TRBJ2-1): EPEVTQTPSHQVTQMGQEVILRCVPISNHLYFYWYRQILGQKVEFLVSFYNNEISEKSEIFDDQFSVERPDGSNFTLKIRSTKLEDSAMYFCASTLLLTSNGNEQFFGPGTRLTVL.

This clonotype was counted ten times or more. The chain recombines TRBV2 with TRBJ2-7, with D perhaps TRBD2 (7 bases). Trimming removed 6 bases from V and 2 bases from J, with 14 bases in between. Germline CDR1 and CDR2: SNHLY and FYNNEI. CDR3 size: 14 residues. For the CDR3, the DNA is TGTGCCAGCAGGGGGGGGCTCAAACCCTACGAGCAGTACTTC. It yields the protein CASRGGLKPYEQYF.

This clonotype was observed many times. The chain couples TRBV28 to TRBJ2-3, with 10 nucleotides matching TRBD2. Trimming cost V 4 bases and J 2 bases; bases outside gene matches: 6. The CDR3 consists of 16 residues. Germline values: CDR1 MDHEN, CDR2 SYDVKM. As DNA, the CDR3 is TGTGCCAGCAGTTCGTCCCTAGCGGGAGTCACAGATACGCAGTATTTT. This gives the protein CASSSSLAGVTDTQYF.

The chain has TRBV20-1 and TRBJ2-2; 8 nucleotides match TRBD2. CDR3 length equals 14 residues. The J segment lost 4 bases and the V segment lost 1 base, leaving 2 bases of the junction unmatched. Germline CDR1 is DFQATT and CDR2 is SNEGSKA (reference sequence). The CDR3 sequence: CSARGRGGTGELFF. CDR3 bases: TGCAGTGCTAGAGGACGGGGGGGCACCGGGGAGCTGTTTTTT.

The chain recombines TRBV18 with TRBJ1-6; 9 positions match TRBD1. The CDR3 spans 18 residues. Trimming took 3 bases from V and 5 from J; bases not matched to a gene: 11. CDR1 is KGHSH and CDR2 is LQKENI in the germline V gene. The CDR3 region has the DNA TGTGCCAGCTCACCGTACTCACAGGGGGCAGTGGATAATTCACCCCTCCACTTT. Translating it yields CASSPYSQGAVDNSPLHF.

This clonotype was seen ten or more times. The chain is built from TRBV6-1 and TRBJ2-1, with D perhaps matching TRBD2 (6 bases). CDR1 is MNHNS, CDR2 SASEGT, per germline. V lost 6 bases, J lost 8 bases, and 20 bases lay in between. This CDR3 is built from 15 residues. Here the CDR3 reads CASRQLDNREYEQFF. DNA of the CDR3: TGTGCCAGCAGACAACTCGATAACCGGGAGTATGAGCAGTTCTTC.

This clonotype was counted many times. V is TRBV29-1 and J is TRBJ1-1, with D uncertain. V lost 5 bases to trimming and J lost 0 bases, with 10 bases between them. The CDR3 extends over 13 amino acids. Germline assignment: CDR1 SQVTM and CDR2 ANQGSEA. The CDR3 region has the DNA TGCAGCGTTCTGAAAACGGTGAACACTGAAGCTTTCTTT. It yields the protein CSVLKTVNTEAFF.

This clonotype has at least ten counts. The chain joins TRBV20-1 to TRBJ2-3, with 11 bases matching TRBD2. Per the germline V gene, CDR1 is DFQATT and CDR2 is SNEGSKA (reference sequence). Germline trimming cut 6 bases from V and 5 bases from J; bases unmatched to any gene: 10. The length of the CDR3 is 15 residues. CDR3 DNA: TGCAGTGCCAACCTACTAGCGGGAGATTTAGATACGCAGTATTTT. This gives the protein CSANLLAGDLDTQYF.

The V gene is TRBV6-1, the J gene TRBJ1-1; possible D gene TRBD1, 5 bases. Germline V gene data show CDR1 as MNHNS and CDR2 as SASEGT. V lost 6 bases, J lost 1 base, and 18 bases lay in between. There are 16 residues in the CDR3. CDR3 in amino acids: CASRRTSGAPNTEAFF. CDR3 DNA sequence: TGTGCCAGCAGGCGCACCTCCGGGGCCCCGAACACTGAAGCTTTCTTT.

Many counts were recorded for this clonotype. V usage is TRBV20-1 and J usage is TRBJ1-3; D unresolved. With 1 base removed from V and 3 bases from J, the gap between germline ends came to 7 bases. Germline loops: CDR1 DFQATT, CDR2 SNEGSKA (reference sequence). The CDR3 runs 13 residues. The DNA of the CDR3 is TGCAGTGCTAGAGCAGAGGGTGGAAACACCATATATTTT. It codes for CSARAEGGNTIYF.

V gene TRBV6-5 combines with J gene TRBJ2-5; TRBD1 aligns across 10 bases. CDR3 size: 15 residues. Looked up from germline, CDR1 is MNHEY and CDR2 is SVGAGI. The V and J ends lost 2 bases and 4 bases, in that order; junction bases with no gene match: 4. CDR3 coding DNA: TGTGCCAGCAGTTACGAGGGACAGGGGAGAGAGACCCAGTACTTC. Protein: CASSYEGQGRETQYF.

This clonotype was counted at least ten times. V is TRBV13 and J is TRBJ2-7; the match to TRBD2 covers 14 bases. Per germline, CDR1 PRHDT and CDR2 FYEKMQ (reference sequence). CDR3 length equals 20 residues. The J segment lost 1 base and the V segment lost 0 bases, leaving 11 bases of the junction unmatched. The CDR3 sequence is CASSLGLLGLAGERSYEQYF. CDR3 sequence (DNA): TGTGCCAGCAGCTTAGGCCTATTGGGACTAGCGGGAGAGAGGTCCTACGAGCAGTACTTC.

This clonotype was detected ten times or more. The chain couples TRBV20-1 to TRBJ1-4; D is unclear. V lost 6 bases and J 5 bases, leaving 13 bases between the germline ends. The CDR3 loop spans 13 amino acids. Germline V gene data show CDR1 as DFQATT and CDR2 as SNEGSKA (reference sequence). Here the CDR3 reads CSARDTINEKLFF. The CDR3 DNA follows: TGCAGTGCCCGCGACACTATCAATGAAAAACTGTTTTTT.

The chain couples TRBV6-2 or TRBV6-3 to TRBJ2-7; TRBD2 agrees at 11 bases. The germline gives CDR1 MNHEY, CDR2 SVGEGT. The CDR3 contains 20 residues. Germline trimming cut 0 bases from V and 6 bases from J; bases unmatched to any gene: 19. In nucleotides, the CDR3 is TGTGCCAGCAGTTACTCGATCGGGGGAACTAGCGGGAGTGTTTTGGCCGAGCAGTACTTC. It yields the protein CASSYSIGGTSGSVLAEQYF.

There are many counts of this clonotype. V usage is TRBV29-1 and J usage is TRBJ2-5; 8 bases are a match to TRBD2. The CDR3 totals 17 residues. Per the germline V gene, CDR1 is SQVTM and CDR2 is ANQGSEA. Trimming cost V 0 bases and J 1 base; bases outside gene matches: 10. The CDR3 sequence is CSVEDWVAGHLQETQYF. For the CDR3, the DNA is TGCAGCGTTGAAGATTGGGTAGCGGGACACCTCCAAGAGACCCAGTACTTC.

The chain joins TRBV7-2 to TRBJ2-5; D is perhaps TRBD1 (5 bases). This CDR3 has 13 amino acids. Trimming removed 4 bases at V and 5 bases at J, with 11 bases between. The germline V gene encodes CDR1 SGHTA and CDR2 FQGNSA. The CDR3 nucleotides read TGTGCCAGCAGCTCCCCCCCAGGGGAGACCCAGTACTTC. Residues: CASSSPPGETQYF.

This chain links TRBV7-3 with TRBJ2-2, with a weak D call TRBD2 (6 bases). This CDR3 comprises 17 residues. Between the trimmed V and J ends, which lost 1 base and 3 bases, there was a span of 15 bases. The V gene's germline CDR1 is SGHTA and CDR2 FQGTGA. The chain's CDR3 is CASSLNPLAPDTGELFF. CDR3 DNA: TGTGCCAGCAGCTTAAACCCACTAGCCCCCGACACCGGGGAGCTGTTTTTT.

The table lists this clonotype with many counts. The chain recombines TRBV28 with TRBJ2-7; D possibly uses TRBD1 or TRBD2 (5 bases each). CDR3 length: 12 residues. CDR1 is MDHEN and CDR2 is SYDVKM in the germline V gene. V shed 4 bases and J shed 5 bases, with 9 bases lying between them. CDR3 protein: CASSSRGDEQYF. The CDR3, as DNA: TGTGCCAGCAGTTCGAGGGGCGACGAGCAGTACTTC.

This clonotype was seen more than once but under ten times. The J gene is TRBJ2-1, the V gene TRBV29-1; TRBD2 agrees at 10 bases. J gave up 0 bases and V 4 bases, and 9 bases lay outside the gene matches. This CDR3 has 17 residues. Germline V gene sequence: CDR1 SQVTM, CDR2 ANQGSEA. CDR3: CSVGGGLASSSYNEQFF. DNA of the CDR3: TGCAGCGTTGGGGGGGGACTAGCGTCGAGCTCCTACAATGAGCAGTTCTTC.